The clone carrying this TCR beta chain has at least ten counts. The antigen is undetermined. All patients were treatment-naive before thyroid surgery. The sample originates from a study of metastatic and nonmetastatic thyroid tumors. Background on the study: Repertoires of blood and of tissue (tumor or nodule) from malignant and benign thyroid patients were compared. Findings of the study overall: Within blood and tumor, benign nodules reportedly had significantly lower TCR beta diversity than malignant thyroid tumors did.

Original processing methods: Clinicopathological groups differed in CDR3, with these differences serving to build a distant-metastasis classifier for papillary thyroid cancer. TCRdb re-called clones via MiXCR from the PCR reads. TCRdb, not the authors, supplied the V and J calls. Of fewer than 7,000 clones in the sample, approximately 30% are singletons; the top ten hold roughly 48%. Germline V lookup: CDR1 MNHNS, CDR2 SASEGT. CDR3 length: 11 residues. This sequence was found in a female donor with papillary thyroid cancer or a benign thyroid nodule (not recorded which). Some clones in this sample may be carry-over from other donors' samples. The sample comprised adjacent normal tissue. The gene calls are TRBV6-1 and TRBJ2-1; D remains ambiguous. The chain's CDR3 is CDTASYNEQFF. CDR3 coding DNA: TGTGACACAGCGTCCTACAATGAGCAGTTCTTC.